This T cell receptor beta chain is from a study of T cells in tuberculosis. Clones were read by immunoSEQ multiplex PCR, and TCRdb kept only the in-frame ones, dropping some. This table has 25,000 to 35,000 clones, nearly 97% appearing once. This clone was seen a handful of times. Its target is not known. Notes on the study in general: GEM motif frequencies gave over 55% accuracy; the GMM repertoire gave about 90%. The TCR-beta difference was not significant; alpha differences partly reflected length.

Sequencing was performed on PBMCs. This TCR was sampled from a donor aged 10 to 29 with latent tuberculosis or without tuberculosis infection.

The CDR3 spells CSVVTGTGAVGPQHF. CDR3 bases: TGCAGCGTTGTCACCGGCACAGGTGCCGTGGGGCCCCAGCATTTT. The chain carries TRBV29-1 and TRBJ1-5; D may be TRBD1 (5 bases). The ends were cut back, 4 bases at V and 9 bases at J, with 22 bases in the middle. CDR1 SQVTM and CDR2 ANQGSEA come from the germline V gene. This CDR3 has 15 amino acids.